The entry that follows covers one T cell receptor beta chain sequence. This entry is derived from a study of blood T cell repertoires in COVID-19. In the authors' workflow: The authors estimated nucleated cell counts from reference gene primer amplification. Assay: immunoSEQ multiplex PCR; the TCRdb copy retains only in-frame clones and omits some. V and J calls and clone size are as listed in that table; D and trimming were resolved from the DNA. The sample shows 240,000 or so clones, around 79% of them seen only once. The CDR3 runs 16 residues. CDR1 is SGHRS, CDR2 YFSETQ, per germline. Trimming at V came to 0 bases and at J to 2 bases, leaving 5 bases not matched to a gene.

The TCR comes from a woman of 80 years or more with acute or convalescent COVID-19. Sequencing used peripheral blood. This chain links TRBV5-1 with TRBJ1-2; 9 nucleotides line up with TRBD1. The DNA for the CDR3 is TGCGCCAGCAGCTTGGGACACGGGACAGGGAACTATGGCTACACCTTC. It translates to CASSLGHGTGNYGYTF.